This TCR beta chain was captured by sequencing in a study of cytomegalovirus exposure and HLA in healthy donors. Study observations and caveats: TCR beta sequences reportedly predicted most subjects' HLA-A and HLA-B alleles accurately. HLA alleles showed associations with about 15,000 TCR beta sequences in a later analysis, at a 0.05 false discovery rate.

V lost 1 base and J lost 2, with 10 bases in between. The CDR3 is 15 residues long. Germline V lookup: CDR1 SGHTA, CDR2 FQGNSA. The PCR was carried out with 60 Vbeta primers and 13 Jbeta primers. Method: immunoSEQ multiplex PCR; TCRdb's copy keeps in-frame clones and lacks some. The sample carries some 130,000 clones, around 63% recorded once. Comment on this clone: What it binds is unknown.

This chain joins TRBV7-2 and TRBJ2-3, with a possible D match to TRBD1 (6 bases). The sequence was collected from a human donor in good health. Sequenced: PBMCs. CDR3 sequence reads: CASSLGGRTTDTQYF. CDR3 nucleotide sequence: TGTGCCAGCAGCTTAGGGGGGCGGACCACAGATACGCAGTATTTT.